These T cell receptor beta chains were read from a single sample in a study of blood T cell repertoires in COVID-19. Sequencing was performed with immunoSEQ multiplex PCR; in TCRdb, only in-frame clones are kept and a portion is missing. The sample has 75,000 to 95,000 clones; around 82% are singletons. Sequenced material: peripheral blood. All receptors derive from a man in his sixties with COVID-19, enrolled during active disease. The CDR3 runs from the conserved cysteine through the conserved F or W. A D gene is named only where the DNA matches it firmly. Clone size appears in some rows only: once, few, many, or a class for an expanded clone.

j_gene | d_gene | abundance | v_gene | CDR3aa | CDR3nt
TRBJ1-3 | - | once | TRBV6-6 | CASSSDSLSGNTIYF | TGTGCCAGCAGTTCGGACAGCCTCTCTGGAAACACCATATATTTT
TRBJ1-2 | TRBD1 | - | TRBV6-1 | CASSGLGTGIRYGYTF | TGTGCCAGCAGTGGGTTGGGGACAGGGATAAGATATGGCTACACCTTC
TRBJ2-7 | TRBD2 | - | TRBV27 | CASRRGGGVRAGSSYEQYF | TGTGCCAGCAGGCGGGGAGGAGGTGTAAGAGCGGGGAGCTCCTACGAGCAGTACTTC
TRBJ2-2 | - | - | TRBV5-4 | CASSLTASNTGELFF | TGTGCCAGCAGCTTGACAGCTTCCAACACCGGGGAGCTGTTTTTT
TRBJ2-2 | - | - | TRBV5-1 | CASSSDLGGTGELFF | TGCGCCAGCAGCTCCGACCTTGGCGGCACCGGGGAGCTGTTTTTT
TRBJ1-1 | - | - | TRBV29-1 | CSVDPGSKNTEAFF | TGCAGCGTTGATCCCGGGAGTAAGAACACTGAAGCTTTCTTT
TRBJ2-7 | TRBD2 | - | TRBV27 | CASSSVGAGLAGGSSYEQYF | TGTGCCAGCAGTTCGGTGGGGGCTGGGCTAGCGGGGGGGAGCTCCTACGAGCAGTACTTC
TRBJ2-5 | - | few | TRBV18 | CASSPLGEFATQYF | TGTGCCAGCTCACCACTGGGCGAGTTCGCGACCCAGTACTTC
TRBJ2-2 | TRBD1 | - | TRBV14 | CASSPRGRGTGELFF | TGTGCCAGCAGCCCCAGGGGGCGCGGGACCGGGGAGCTGTTTTTT
TRBJ1-2 | - | - | TRBV12-3/TRBV12-4 | CASSPEASYGYTF | TGTGCCAGCAGTCCCGAGGCTAGCTATGGCTACACCTTC
TRBJ1-6 | TRBD1 | few | TRBV5-1 | CASSDTGGLSSPLHF | TGCGCCAGCAGCGATACAGGGGGCCTTTCGTCACCCCTCCACTTT
TRBJ2-1 | TRBD2 | - | TRBV5-4 | CASSPRLAGYNEQFF | TGTGCCAGCAGCCCGCGACTAGCGGGTTACAATGAGCAGTTCTTC
TRBJ2-3 | TRBD2 | - | TRBV4-2 | CASSQEVAGFTDTQYF | TGTGCCAGCAGCCAAGAAGTAGCGGGGTTCACAGATACGCAGTATTTT
TRBJ2-1 | TRBD1 | once | TRBV12-5 | CASGTGSSYNEQFF | TGTGCTAGTGGGACAGGGAGCTCCTACAATGAGCAGTTCTTC
TRBJ2-4 | - | - | TRBV19 | CASSAPGESKNIQYF | TGTGCCAGTAGTGCCCCCGGGGAATCCAAAAACATTCAGTACTTC
TRBJ2-3 | TRBD2 | - | TRBV18 | CASSPWTSGSSTDTQYF | TGTGCCAGCTCACCTTGGACTAGCGGGAGCAGCACAGATACGCAGTATTTT